These 13 T cell receptor beta chains came from one sample sequenced in a study of PD-L1 blockade in urothelial cancer. Time point defined: pretreatment peripheral blood. Sequenced by immunoSEQ multiplex PCR; TCRdb stores in-frame clones only, minus some. The sample lists 100,000 to 150,000 clones; 70% to 85% were seen once. The sample here was PBMCs, taken around atezolizumab (anti-PD-L1) treatment. The receptors shown here come from a man in his fifties or sixties with urothelial cancer.

This chain links TRBV6-1 with TRBJ1-6; D perhaps matches TRBD1 (6 bases). This CDR3 is 15 amino acids long. V gave up 3 bases and J gave up 6 bases, with 12 bases separating them. Germline V gene lookup returns CDR1 MNHNS and CDR2 SASEGT. As DNA, the CDR3 is TGTGCCAGCAGTGAGGTTGACAGGCGTAATTCACCCCTCCACTTT. Protein: CASSEVDRRNSPLHF.

This clone showed up just once. Other DNA sequences from this sample encode an identical CDR3 as well. The chain uses TRBV5-1 and TRBJ2-1; D is possibly TRBD1 (6 bases). CDR1 and CDR2 (germline): SGHRS, YFSETQ. This CDR3 has 15 residues. Trimming took off 0 bases at V and 4 bases at J, with 11 bases between the two ends. CDR3 in DNA: TGCGCCAGCAGCTTGGTAGGGGGATCTTACAATGAGCAGTTCTTC. Translating gives CASSLVGGSYNEQFF.

Concerning this clone itself: One junction end does not reproduce the germline sequence, and a read error may be involved. The chain recombines TRBV18 with TRBJ2-1, with 13 positions matching TRBD2. The germline CDR1 and CDR2 sequences are KGHSH and LQKENI. The CDR3 loop spans 16 amino acids. DNA of the CDR3: TGTGCCAGCTCATCACCCGGGACTAGCGGGATCGGCGAGCAGTTCTTC. Amino acids: CASSSPGTSGIGEQFF.

The chain joins TRBV10-1 to TRBJ2-1; TRBD2 agrees at 9 bases. This CDR3 contains 16 residues. Per germline, CDR1 WNHNN and CDR2 SYGVQD (reference sequence). After removal of 3 bases from V and 3 bases from J, the junction contained 6 bases not matched to a gene. CDR3 in DNA: TGCGCCAGCAGTGAATCAGGAGCGGGAGGCTACAATGAGCAGTTCTTC. Protein: CASSESGAGGYNEQFF.

The chain couples TRBV2 to TRBJ2-3; 11 positions match TRBD2. V gave up 3 bases and J gave up 8 bases; unmatched junction bases: 4. The CDR3 runs to 14 residues. The germline CDR1 and CDR2 sequences are SNHLY and FYNNEI. This CDR3 is CASSEGTSGLTQYF. The CDR3 DNA sequence: TGTGCCAGCAGTGAGGGGACTAGCGGTCTTACGCAGTATTTT.

This clone has just one count. The genes are TRBV7-2 and TRBJ1-2; D is ambiguous. Per germline, CDR1 SGHTA and CDR2 FQGNSA. V was pared by 4 bases and J by 7 bases, with 16 bases between. The CDR3 covers 14 residues. CDR3 in amino acids: CASSSDSRRGGYTF. CDR3 coding DNA: TGTGCCAGCAGCTCGGACTCACGGCGGGGTGGCTACACCTTC.

This sequence joins TRBV6-5 and TRBJ2-7, with D perhaps TRBD1 (5 bases). V was trimmed by 2 bases and J by 0 bases, leaving 8 bases between them. The CDR3 consists of 14 residues. Germline lookup yields CDR1 MNHEY and CDR2 SVGAGI. CDR3 protein: CASSYEDNSYEQYF. DNA of the CDR3: TGTGCCAGCAGTTACGAGGACAACTCCTACGAGCAGTACTTC.

This clone was seen only once. This chain links TRBV28 with TRBJ2-1; TRBD2 agrees at 12 bases. J lost 5 bases, V lost 3 bases, and 11 bases had no gene match. In germline, CDR1 is MDHEN, CDR2 SYDVKM. The CDR3 runs to 18 residues. CDR3 DNA sequence: TGTGCCAGCAGTTTTGTCGAATCTAGCGGGAGGGCCCACAATGAGCAGTTCTTC. It specifies CASSFVESSGRAHNEQFF.

The genes are TRBV15 and TRBJ1-5; possible D gene TRBD1, 5 bases. Germline V gives CDR1 LNHNV, CDR2 YYDKDF (reference sequence). V gave up 4 bases and J gave up 3 bases, with 16 bases separating them. CDR3 length equals 16 residues. The CDR3 is CATSNAGWPLNQPQHF. For the CDR3, the DNA is TGTGCCACCAGCAATGCAGGGTGGCCCCTCAATCAGCCCCAGCATTTT.

The J gene is TRBJ2-2, the V gene TRBV19; TRBD2 agrees at 9 bases. The CDR3 is 14 residues long. With V trimmed by 5 bases and J by 9 bases, 7 bases remained unmatched. Germline-derived CDR1 and CDR2 are LNHDA and SQIVND (reference sequence). The CDR3 coding sequence is TGTGCCAGTAGTGGAGGACTAGCGAGCAGGGAGCTGTTTTTT. It is translated as CASSGGLASRELFF.

The chain has TRBV10-3 and TRBJ2-3, with 9 positions matching TRBD1. CDR3 size: 15 residues. Germline V gene sequence: CDR1 ENHRY, CDR2 SYGVKD. J was trimmed by 6 bases and V by 3 bases; bases with no gene match: 7. The CDR3 DNA reads as TGTGCCATCAGTGAAGTGGACAGGGGATCGGATACGCAGTATTTT. It encodes CAISEVDRGSDTQYF.

This clone is categorized as medium-sized. The chain links TRBV11-2 to TRBJ1-1; D is undetermined. CDR1 SGHAT and CDR2 FQNNGV come from the germline V gene. V lost 5 bases to trimming and J lost 5 bases, with 18 bases between them. CDR3 length: 15 residues. CDR3 nucleotide sequence: TGTGCCAGCAGCGGGAATCGGGGATGGTGGACTGAAGCTTTCTTT. Translation: CASSGNRGWWTEAFF.

This chain connects TRBV28 to TRBJ1-2, with no clear D. CDR1 MDHEN and CDR2 SYDVKM come from the germline V gene. V lost 2 bases and J lost 4, with 5 bases in between. This CDR3 has 12 residues. For the CDR3, the DNA is TGTGCCAGCAGTTTAAACGGCTATGGCTACACCTTC. Its translation is CASSLNGYGYTF.